This T cell receptor (beta chain) emerged from a study of shared clonotypes between healthy human individuals. Profiled with immunoSEQ multiplex PCR; TCRdb holds only in-frame clones, not every one. The sample contains 950,000 to 1,300,000 clones, about three quarters of which appear only once. Notes on this clone: In the same sample, other DNA sequences code for this CDR3.

CDR3 length equals 13 residues. Germline V gene lookup returns CDR1 SGHTA and CDR2 FQGTGA. Trimming took 3 bases from V and 5 from J, leaving 10 bases between them. This rearrangement joins TRBV7-3 to TRBJ2-5; D possibly uses TRBD1 or TRBD2 (5 bases each). The specimen sequenced was memory CD4+ T cells sorted from blood. Subset: CD45RA-negative fraction. The TCR sequence derives from a man aged 18 to 30 in good health. CDR3 region: CASSLGTTETQYF. The CDR3 nucleotides are TGTGCCAGCAGCTTGGGGACGACGGAGACCCAGTACTTC. The full variable domain, its missing parts supplied by reference TRBV7-3 and TRBJ2-5, is GAGVSQTPSNKVTEKGKYVELRCDPISGHTALYWYRQSLGQGPEFLIYFQGTGAADDSGLPNDRFFAVRPEGSVSTLKIQRTERGDSAVYLCASSLGTTETQYFGPGTRLLVL.